A selection of T cell receptor beta chains follows, all from one sample in a study of T cell clusters in autoimmune cytopenias. After re-calling the multiplex PCR reads, TCRdb lists one entry per CDR3 protein, DNA absent. This sample's table has some 7,600 distinct CDR3 sequences. The sequenced material came from peripheral blood. The receptors here all came from a human donor with an autoimmune cytopenia or autoimmune hepatitis (not recorded which). CDR3s include the opening cysteine and the closing phenylalanine or tryptophan. The size field is filled for only some rows; it gives once, few, many or a size class.

v_gene,j_gene,abundance,CDR3aa
TRBV19,TRBJ1-2,medium-sized,CASRIQGVGYGYTF
TRBV7-2,TRBJ1-5,-,CASSFRQGGQPQHF
TRBV18,TRBJ1-6,medium-sized,CASSQGRGGSPLHF
TRBV6-1,TRBJ1-2,medium-sized,CASSEALFGNGYTF
TRBV20-1,TRBJ2-7,-,CSARGAGFYEQYF
TRBV20-1,TRBJ1-1,-,CSARASAGMNTEAFF
TRBV6-1,TRBJ1-5,-,CASRPSGDTRESNQPQHF
TRBV7-3,TRBJ2-1,-,CASSFDGNEQFF
TRBV30,TRBJ1-2,medium-sized,CAWSRGDYGYTF
TRBV11-1,TRBJ1-4,-,CASSTGTAATNEKLFF
TRBV24-1,TRBJ2-5,medium-sized,CATSSTGGETQYF
TRBV18,TRBJ2-5,medium-sized,CASSRRGRSETQYF
TRBV6-2/TRBV6-3,TRBJ2-7,-,CASSYSRPGQGAYEQYF
TRBV12-3/TRBV12-4,TRBJ1-2,medium-sized,CASSQDGRYGYTF
TRBV6-5,TRBJ1-3,-,CASSYSVFSGNTIYF
TRBV5-6,TRBJ1-1,-,CASSLYVGQGATEAFF
TRBV5-1,TRBJ2-3,-,CASSLTPGPGLDTQYF
TRBV18,TRBJ1-5,medium-sized,CASSPGEGDQPQHF
TRBV7-6,TRBJ2-1,-,CASSALAGGPTYNEQFF
TRBV19,TRBJ2-1,medium-sized,CASSDSDRGRFGGSNEQFF
TRBV19,TRBJ2-2,medium-sized,CASSPDRAPIGGELFF
TRBV5-1,TRBJ1-4,-,CASSPSGGTNEKLFF
TRBV18,TRBJ1-2,medium-sized,CASSLRQGNYGYTF
TRBV6-2/TRBV6-3,TRBJ2-1,-,CASSYLLNPSGYNEQFF
TRBV10-3,TRBJ2-4,-,CASSYRSTIQYF
TRBV15,TRBJ2-3,-,CATTGGTDTQYF
TRBV28,TRBJ2-1,-,CASSPGGEGTYNEQFF
TRBV6-4,TRBJ2-3,-,CASSRDSLSTDTQYF
TRBV6-2/TRBV6-3,TRBJ1-5,-,CASSRGHDNQPQHF
TRBV10-3,TRBJ1-2,medium-sized,CAITGRLNYGYTF
TRBV12-3/TRBV12-4,TRBJ2-3,medium-sized,CASSGPWSSGGPGDTQYF
TRBV7-9,TRBJ1-2,-,CASSSNRYGYTF
TRBV6-5,TRBJ1-4,medium-sized,CASSYSQVPREKLFF
TRBV5-6,TRBJ1-5,-,CASSSRQGVAQPQHF
TRBV5-1,TRBJ2-3,-,CASSLGTSGAPDTQYF
TRBV20-1,TRBJ1-1,-,CSAREGGYDTEAFF